Below, one T cell receptor beta chain is given with its context. In the original workflow: Estimation of nucleated cell counts relied on the amplification of reference gene primers. Using immunoSEQ multiplex PCR, the repertoire was profiled, and TCRdb retains in-frame clones only, with some absent. That table furnishes V, J and clone size, whereas the DNA furnished D and trimming. Here the sample spans some 200,000 clones, around four fifths being singletons. These data come from a study of blood T cell repertoires in COVID-19. Study in general: The cDNA or gDNA used as material had been derived from T cells, B-cell-depleted T cells, or PBMCs.

Categorization into cohorts depended on clinical history that participants reported. The recovered donors of Cohort 3 showed two negative PCRs, clearance, or symptom resolution. Germline values: CDR1 LNHDA, CDR2 SQIVND (reference sequence). The CDR3 totals 18 residues. V lost 5 bases to trimming and J lost 1 base; unmatched junction nucleotides: 16. The sequenced sample was PBMCs or T cells enriched from blood (not recorded which). The receptor was derived from a middle-aged man who had recovered from COVID-19. The genes are TRBV19 and TRBJ2-7; 8 bases match TRBD1. The CDR3 loop is CASSDRLGDRLYSYEQYF. CDR3 coding DNA: TGTGCCAGTAGTGACCGACTTGGGGACAGGCTGTATTCCTACGAGCAGTACTTC.